This is a list of T cell receptor beta chains from one sample in a study of identical twins. TCRdb reprocessed the 5' RACE reads with MiXCR, giving one entry per CDR3 protein. The sample yields about 900,000 distinct CDR3 sequences, roughly an eighth seen once. The sample also formed part of further work on yellow fever vaccine responses in identical twins.

The source material was PBMCs. The receptors come from a woman aged 18-30 years in good health. CDR3s include the opening cysteine and the closing phenylalanine or tryptophan. D genes are given only for firm matches. Clone sizes are given selectively: once, few, many, or a class where the clone is expanded.

abundance | d_gene | j_gene | len | v_gene | CDR3nt | CDR3aa
. | . | TRBJ2-5 | 12 | TRBV5-5 | TGTGCCAGCAGCTGGAGGCCTGAGACCCAGTACTTC | CASSWRPETQYF
few | . | TRBJ2-1 | 16 | TRBV5-1 | TGCGCCAGCACGGGGGTCCTGGAAAGTAGCGGCAATGAGCAGTTCTTC | CASTGVLESSGNEQFF
. | . | TRBJ2-1 | 15 | TRBV7-3 | TGTGCCAGCAGCTTAACCCGGGTTGCCTACAATGAGCAGTTCTTC | CASSLTRVAYNEQFF
. | . | TRBJ2-1 | 14 | TRBV29-1 | TGCAGCGCATCACTAGCTGCAGGGTGGAATGAGCAGTTCTTC | CSASLAAGWNEQFF
few | . | TRBJ2-2 | 10 | TRBV29-1 | TGCAGCGTCCTGTCCGGGGAGCTGTTTTTT | CSVLSGELFF
many | TRBD2 | TRBJ2-7 | 15 | TRBV12-3/TRBV12-4 | TGTGCCAGCAGTTCCTCCCGGACTAGCACTTACGAGCAGTACTTC | CASSSSRTSTYEQYF
few | TRBD2 | TRBJ2-1 | 21 | TRBV28 | TGTGCCAGCGAGCCCCCCCCGGGACAGGGGGGTACTAGCGGGAGGGGAAATGAGCAGTTCTTC | CASEPPPGQGGTSGRGNEQFF
few | TRBD2 | TRBJ2-1 | 15 | TRBV20-1 | TGCAGTGCTAGAGAACTAGCGGGACAATACAATGAGCAGTTCTTC | CSARELAGQYNEQFF
few | . | TRBJ2-5 | 15 | TRBV7-9 | TGTGCCAGCAGCCCCCCGGGTGGACTCCAAGAGACCCAGTACTTC | CASSPPGGLQETQYF
. | . | TRBJ1-1 | 13 | TRBV20-1 | TGCAGTGCGCCGTTAATCAGGAGGACTGAAGCTTTCTTT | CSAPLIRRTEAFF
. | . | TRBJ2-5 | 14 | TRBV6-6 | TGTGCCAGCAGCCCAGGGTCGAGGGGTTGGGCCCAGTACTTC | CASSPGSRGWAQYF
few | . | TRBJ2-3 | 12 | TRBV2 | TGTGCCAGCAGTGACCTAGACCTAGCCCCGTATTTT | CASSDLDLAPYF
. | TRBD2 | TRBJ2-7 | 18 | TRBV4-1 | TGCGCCAGCAGCCAAGATGTGACTAGCGGGACTTCTGTGTACGAGCAGTACTTC | CASSQDVTSGTSVYEQYF
many | TRBD1 | TRBJ2-1 | 15 | TRBV12-3/TRBV12-4 | TGTGCCAGCAGCTCGACAGGGCGCCCCTACAATGAGCAGTTCTTC | CASSSTGRPYNEQFF